The T cell receptor (beta chain) under discussion was sequenced for a study of shared clonotypes between healthy human individuals. Study conclusions and caveats: It was expected that sequencing depth would affect clonotype sharing among donors. Relative to memory subsets, naive subsets generally showed larger estimated richness. Some clonotypes were shared by all four sorted-subset donors, while others were not shared. The non-shared ones had lower generation probabilities than the shared ones.

Naivety among CD8 cells was defined by CD45RO negativity and positive CCR7 selection, thereby excluding terminally differentiated effector memory CD45RA+ cells. A note on this clone: Its antigen is currently unknown.

This CDR3 is built from 16 residues. V lost 3 bases, J lost 3 bases, and 9 bases stayed unmatched. The germline gives CDR1 PRHDT, CDR2 FYEKMQ (reference sequence). Replicate PCRs for sorted subsets used about 200 ng DNA; this equaled 30,000 to 35,000 T cell genomes. TCRdb's copy holds only in-frame clones and misses some; the assay was immunoSEQ multiplex PCR. The sample carries about 2 million clones, about 95% recorded once. The sample taken for sequencing was naive CD8+ T cells sorted from blood. The clonotype originates from a man between 18 and 29 years old in good health. The chain links TRBV13 to TRBJ2-3; 7 bases are a match to TRBD1. CDR3 nucleotides: TGTGCCAGCAGCTTTACAGGGGAACCTTTGACAGATACGCAGTATTTT. Translation gives CASSFTGEPLTDTQYF.